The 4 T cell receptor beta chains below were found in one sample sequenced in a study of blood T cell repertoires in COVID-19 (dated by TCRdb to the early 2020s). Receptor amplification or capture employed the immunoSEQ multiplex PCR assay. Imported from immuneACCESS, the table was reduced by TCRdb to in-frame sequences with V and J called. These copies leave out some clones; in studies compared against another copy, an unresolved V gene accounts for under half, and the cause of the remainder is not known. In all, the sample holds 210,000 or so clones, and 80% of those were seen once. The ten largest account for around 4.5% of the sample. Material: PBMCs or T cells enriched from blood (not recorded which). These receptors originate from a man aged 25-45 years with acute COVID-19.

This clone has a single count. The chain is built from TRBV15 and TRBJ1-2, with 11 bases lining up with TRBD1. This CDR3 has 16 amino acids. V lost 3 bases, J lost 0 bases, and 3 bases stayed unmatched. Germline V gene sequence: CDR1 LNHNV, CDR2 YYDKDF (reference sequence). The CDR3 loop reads CATSRGGQGANYGYTF. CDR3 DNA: TGTGCCACCAGCAGGGGGGGACAGGGGGCTAACTATGGCTACACCTTC.

CDR3 in DNA: TGTGCCAGCAGCGCCGGGACTAGCGGGGGACTATCGGAGACCCAGTACTTC. It yields the protein CASSAGTSGGLSETQYF. The chain links TRBV9 to TRBJ2-5, with 14 bases lining up with TRBD2. The CDR3 has 17 amino acids. In germline, CDR1 is SGDLS, CDR2 YYNGEE. Trimming at V came to 3 bases and at J to 5 bases, leaving 9 bases not matched to a gene.

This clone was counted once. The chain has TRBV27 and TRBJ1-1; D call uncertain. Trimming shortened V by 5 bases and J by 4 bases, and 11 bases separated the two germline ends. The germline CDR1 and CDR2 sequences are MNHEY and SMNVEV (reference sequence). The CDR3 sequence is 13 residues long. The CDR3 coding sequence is TGTGCCAGCAGTAGCCTAACGGGCACTGAAGCTTTCTTT. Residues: CASSSLTGTEAFF.

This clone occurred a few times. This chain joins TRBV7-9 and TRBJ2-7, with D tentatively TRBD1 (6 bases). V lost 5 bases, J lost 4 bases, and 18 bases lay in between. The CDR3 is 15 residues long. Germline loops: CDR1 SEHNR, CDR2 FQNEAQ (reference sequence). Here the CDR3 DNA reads TGTGCCAGCAGCCGCGCGGACAGCCCTCTTTACGAGCAGTACTTC. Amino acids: CASSRADSPLYEQYF. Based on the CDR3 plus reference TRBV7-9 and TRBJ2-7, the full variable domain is DTGVSQNPRHKITKRGQNVTFRCDPISEHNRLYWYRQTLGQGPEFLTYFQNEAQLEKSRLLSDRFSAERPKGSFSTLEIQRTEQGDSAMYLCASSRADSPLYEQYFGPGTRLTVT.